Shown below are 11 T cell receptor beta chains from a single sample sequenced in a study of cytomegalovirus exposure and HLA in healthy donors. The PCR had 60 Vbeta and 13 Jbeta primers. TCRdb keeps only in-frame clones here, not all; method: immunoSEQ multiplex PCR. Among roughly 240,000 clones, about four fifths were seen once, and the ten largest hold 5% to 6.5%. Sequenced input: PBMCs. The receptor source for this set is a woman between 40 and 55 years old in good health and CMV-seropositive.

Note on this clone: One junction end disagrees with the germline gene, perhaps due to a read error. The V call is TRBV7-9, the J call TRBJ1-1, with D uncertain. Germline values: CDR1 SEHNR, CDR2 FQNEAQ (reference sequence). The CDR3 spans 13 residues. The CDR3 region is CSSSPSRDTEAFF. The CDR3 nucleotides are TGTTCCAGCAGCCCCTCCCGCGACACTGAAGCTTTCTTT.

This clone was found a few times. This chain joins TRBV2 and TRBJ1-2; 7 positions agree with TRBD1. CDR3 size: 12 residues. J lost 2 bases, V lost 6 bases, and 0 bases had no gene match. The germline CDR1 and CDR2 sequences are SNHLY and FYNNEI. For the CDR3, the DNA is TGTGCCAGCAGGGGACAGAACTATGGCTACACCTTC. Its translation is CASRGQNYGYTF.

The sample holds one count of this clone. V gene TRBV6-5 combines with J gene TRBJ1-1; D gene uncertain. The length of the CDR3 is 15 residues. The germline V and J ends were trimmed by 1 base and 6 bases, with 15 bases remaining between them. CDR1 and CDR2 from the germline V gene are MNHEY and SVGAGI. CDR3: CASSYYPNKRAEAFF. In nucleotides, the CDR3 is TGTGCCAGCAGTTACTATCCGAACAAACGGGCTGAAGCTTTCTTT.

V usage is TRBV30 and J usage is TRBJ2-7; tentatively, D is TRBD1 (6 bases). The CDR3 length is 11 residues. V was pared by 7 bases and J by 5 bases, with 12 bases between. Germline CDR1 reads GTSNPN; CDR2 reads SVGIG (reference sequence). The chain's CDR3 is CAFRQANEQYF. CDR3 coding DNA: TGTGCCTTCAGACAGGCCAACGAGCAGTACTTC.

V usage is TRBV5-6 and J usage is TRBJ2-7; D perhaps matches TRBD2 (5 bases). Germline V gene lookup returns CDR1 SGHDT and CDR2 YYEEEE. The V and J ends lost 0 bases and 3 bases respectively, with 10 bases between them. CDR3 length: 14 residues. The CDR3 protein is CASSLGTLDYEQYF. CDR3 DNA sequence: TGTGCCAGCAGCTTGGGGACTCTCGACTACGAGCAGTACTTC.

This clone has only a few counts. The rearrangement links TRBV11-1 to TRBJ1-5; D gene unclear. The CDR3 has 13 amino acids. V was shortened by 3 bases and J by 0 bases, with 3 bases between the two germline ends. Germline loops: CDR1 SGHAT, CDR2 FQDESV (reference sequence). CDR3 sequence (DNA): TGTGCCAGCAGCTTGAGTAGCAATCAGCCCCAGCATTTT. Its translation is CASSLSSNQPQHF.

The chain joins TRBV4-3 to TRBJ2-3; D might be TRBD1 (5 bases). Deletions cut 0 bases from V and 6 bases from J, with 10 bases between. This CDR3 contains 14 residues. Germline CDR1 and CDR2: LGHNA and YSLEER. This CDR3 reads CASSQDGQGDTQYF. The CDR3 nucleotides read TGCGCCAGCAGCCAAGATGGACAAGGGGATACGCAGTATTTT.

With respect to this clone: Other DNA sequences within the sample encode an identical CDR3. The chain carries TRBV9 and TRBJ1-6; 9 positions match TRBD1. This CDR3 comprises 14 residues. Germline trimming cut 5 bases from V and 7 bases from J; bases unmatched to any gene: 4. Germline V gives CDR1 SGDLS, CDR2 YYNGEE. The CDR3 bases are TGTGCCAGCAGTCGACAGGGGGAGAATTCACCCCTCCACTTT. Translating gives CASSRQGENSPLHF.

The chain has TRBV7-9 and TRBJ2-2; the D gene is possibly TRBD2 (6 bases). Trimming pared 5 bases from V and 3 bases from J, leaving 10 bases between. CDR1 is SEHNR and CDR2 is FQNEAQ in the germline V gene (reference sequence). The CDR3 has 14 residues. The CDR3 loop reads CASSRDSYTGELFF. The CDR3 nucleotides read TGTGCCAGCAGCCGGGACTCCTACACCGGGGAGCTGTTTTTT.

The chain couples TRBV9 to TRBJ2-1, with D maybe TRBD1 (5 bases). The CDR3 consists of 13 residues. Germline CDR1 and CDR2: SGDLS and YYNGEE. The V end lost 3 bases, the J end lost 5 bases, and 9 bases lay between the germline ends. The CDR3 nucleotides are TGTGCCAGCAGCGAGGACATAAACAATGAGCAGTTCTTC. It encodes CASSEDINNEQFF.

The gene calls are TRBV9 and TRBJ2-1, with 8 bases aligning to TRBD2. The germline V gene encodes CDR1 SGDLS and CDR2 YYNGEE. The CDR3 contains 15 residues. V lost 0 bases to trimming and J lost 7 bases; unmatched junction nucleotides: 6. The CDR3 bases are TGTGCCAGCAGCGTAGGATCTAGCGGGTTAAATGAGCAGTTCTTC. Translation: CASSVGSSGLNEQFF.